The text below deals with one T cell receptor (beta chain). Its target is unknown. This record comes from a study of Ad26.COV2.S vaccination and SARS-CoV-2 variants. Study-wide context: Intramuscularly, Ad26.COV2.S was given either once or twice, 56 days apart. Study observations and caveats: Comparable non-spike TCR breadth was observed in vaccine and placebo recipients.

Data came from immunoSEQ multiplex PCR; TCRdb stores just in-frame clones and leaves some out. This table holds approximately 450,000 clones, over 75% found once. The treatment is: roughly 19 received Ad26.COV2.S at low or high dose, single or two shots; roughly five received placebo; per-sample allocation not given. Material that was analyzed had been drawn on day 63 after the first vaccine or placebo injection. Based in Boston, the donor was an adult of 18-55 years. Germline V CDR1 and CDR2: LGHNA, YNFKEQ. V gave up 0 bases and J gave up 8 bases; unmatched junction bases: 4. There are 14 residues in the CDR3.

This sequence originates from a person aged 18-60 years who received the Ad26.COV2.S COVID-19 vaccine or a placebo. The sample was peripheral blood, taken in a trial of Ad26.COV2.S vaccine versus placebo. The chain joins TRBV4-2 to TRBJ2-1; 7 positions match TRBD1. The CDR3 region has the DNA TGTGCCAGCAGCCAAGATAACAGGGGCGATGAGCAGTTCTTC. The encoded protein is CASSQDNRGDEQFF.